The 11 T cell receptor beta chains below all came from one sample that was sequenced in a study of blood T cell repertoires in COVID-19. Data came from immunoSEQ multiplex PCR; TCRdb stores just in-frame clones and leaves some out. There are some 220,000 clones in the sample; around 80% occur only once, and 4.5% to 5.5% lies in the top ten. The specimen was peripheral blood. These receptors all come from a woman aged 60-75 years who had recovered from COVID-19.

The gene calls are TRBV19 and TRBJ2-1, with D possibly TRBD1 on 5 matching bases. The V gene lost 1 base and the J gene lost 0 bases, with 7 bases spanning the gap. This CDR3 has 15 residues. Germline CDR1 LNHDA, CDR2 SQIVND (reference sequence). In DNA, the CDR3 is TGTGCCAGTAGTATAGGACAGATCTCCTACAATGAGCAGTTCTTC. Translation gives CASSIGQISYNEQFF.

The chain couples TRBV13 to TRBJ2-1, with D unclear. CDR3 length: 12 amino acids. CDR1 is PRHDT, CDR2 FYEKMQ, per germline (reference sequence). V lost 5 bases to trimming and J lost 3 bases, with 5 bases between them. CDR3 in DNA: TGTGCCAGCAGCCAGTACTACAATGAGCAGTTCTTC. It is translated as CASSQYYNEQFF.

This clone has only one observation. V is TRBV7-3 and J is TRBJ2-2, with no clear D. From germline, CDR1 is SGHTA and CDR2 FQGTGA. Trimming stripped 3 bases from V and 5 bases from J, with 10 bases between. CDR3 length: 14 amino acids. The CDR3 loop is CASSFNRGTGELFF. Here the CDR3 DNA reads TGTGCCAGCAGCTTCAACCGCGGAACCGGGGAGCTGTTTTTT.

The V call is TRBV27, the J call TRBJ2-7, with D possibly matching TRBD2 (6 bases). CDR3 size: 13 residues. CDR1 and CDR2 from the germline V gene are MNHEY and SMNVEV (reference sequence). Trimming removed 3 bases from V and 5 bases from J, with 11 bases in between. The CDR3 reads CASSLLAFHEQYF. In DNA, the CDR3 is TGTGCCAGCAGTTTGCTAGCGTTCCACGAGCAGTACTTC.

The chain employs TRBV2 and TRBJ2-7, with TRBD1 matching over 8 bases. Germline V gives CDR1 SNHLY, CDR2 FYNNEI. The CDR3 loop spans 14 amino acids. After removal of 10 bases from V and 3 bases from J, the junction contained 11 bases not matched to a gene. CDR3 nucleotide sequence: TGTGCCACCACCTCCCGGGACAGGCGCTACGAGCAGTACTTC. This codes for CATTSRDRRYEQYF.

This clone was observed a single time. The rearrangement links TRBV2 to TRBJ2-7; unclear D gene. Germline-derived CDR1 and CDR2 are SNHLY and FYNNEI. The CDR3 consists of 15 residues. V dropped 3 bases and J dropped 0 bases, with 12 bases sitting between them. For the CDR3, the DNA is TGTGCCAGCAGTGAGACCTGGGCGAACTCCTACGAGCAGTACTTC. This encodes CASSETWANSYEQYF.

V is TRBV5-1 and J is TRBJ2-1; 11 bases line up with TRBD2. Germline loops: CDR1 SGHRS, CDR2 YFSETQ. This CDR3 is built from 16 residues. V gave up 3 bases and J gave up 7 bases; unmatched junction bases: 9. The DNA of the CDR3 is TGCGCCAGCAGCTCCAAGAATAGCGGGGGGGCTAATGAGCAGTTCTTC. Translating it yields CASSSKNSGGANEQFF.

J is TRBJ1-2 and V is TRBV25-1; D gene uncertain. Germline V gene sequence: CDR1 MGHDK, CDR2 SYGVNS. CDR3 size: 16 residues. V was clipped by 0 bases and J by 5 bases, with 16 bases between them. The CDR3 here is CASSEYQAKSLYGYTF. CDR3 sequence (DNA): TGTGCCAGCAGTGAATATCAAGCCAAATCCTTATATGGCTACACCTTC.

This chain connects TRBV7-9 to TRBJ1-4; 9 nucleotides match TRBD1. The CDR3 is 17 residues long. From germline, CDR1 is SEHNR and CDR2 FQNEAQ (reference sequence). V lost 5 bases to trimming and J lost 5 bases; unmatched junction nucleotides: 12. The DNA of the CDR3 is TGTGCCAGCAGCGATTACACGAGGACAGGGGCGAATGAAAAACTGTTTTTT. This codes for CASSDYTRTGANEKLFF.

J is TRBJ2-2 and V is TRBV2, with TRBD1 identical over 12 bases. CDR3 length equals 14 residues. Germline CDR1 SNHLY, CDR2 FYNNEI. J lost 7 bases, V lost 6 bases, and 3 bases had no gene match. The chain's CDR3 is CASRGQGAIGELFF. CDR3 coding DNA: TGTGCCAGCAGGGGACAGGGGGCGATCGGGGAGCTGTTTTTT.

The chain joins TRBV5-6 to TRBJ1-2, with 9 bases aligning to TRBD1. Trimming cost V 0 bases and J 2 bases; bases outside gene matches: 8. In germline, CDR1 is SGHDT, CDR2 YYEEEE. The CDR3 totals 17 residues. CDR3 sequence (DNA): TGTGCCAGCAGCTTGGTGGGACAGGGCCCAACGAACTATGGCTACACCTTC. Translation: CASSLVGQGPTNYGYTF. Variable domain in full (rest from reference TRBV5-6 and TRBJ1-2): DAGVTQSPTHLIKTRGQQVTLRCSPKSGHDTVSWYQQALGQGPQFIFQYYEEEERQRGNFPDRFSGHQFPNYSSELNVNALLLGDSALYLCASSLVGQGPTNYGYTFGSGTRLTVV.